A selection of T cell receptor beta chains follows, all from one sample in a study of T cells after yellow fever vaccination. TCRdb independently ran MiXCR on the 5' RACE reads; one entry per CDR3 protein. The sample contains some 120,000 distinct CDR3 sequences, around 15% of which appear only once. The sample here was CD8+ T cells sorted from PBMCs, taken 5 days after the yellow fever booster vaccination. These receptors were taken from a man aged 18 to 30 who received the YFV17D yellow fever vaccine. Both conserved end residues are part of each CDR3. Each record gives: D gene, J gene, clone size, V gene, CDR3 DNA, CDR3 protein. The D gene is left open where the match is weak. The size entry is marked missing in some rows and otherwise reads once, few, many or a size class.

>NA|TRBJ2-5|few|TRBV6-5
TGTTCGACGGCGGGGGCCGGAGAGACCCAGTACTTC
CSTAGAGETQYF
>NA|TRBJ2-2|NA|TRBV11-2
TGTGCCAGCAGCTTATTTCAGGGTGCCGGGGAGCTGTTTTTT
CASSLFQGAGELFF
>NA|TRBJ2-1|NA|TRBV14
TGTGCCAGCAGCCCGCTCGGGCGAGGGGACAATGAGCAGTTCTTC
CASSPLGRGDNEQFF
>NA|TRBJ1-6|NA|TRBV7-9
TGTGCCAGCAGCCCGAAGGATCCGTTCGGTTCACCCCTCCACTTT
CASSPKDPFGSPLHF
>NA|TRBJ2-3|NA|TRBV29-1
TGCAGCGTTGAAGATACGGGCAGGACGCAGTATTTT
CSVEDTGRTQYF
>NA|TRBJ1-2|NA|TRBV14
TGTGCCAGCAGCCAAGAGACCTATGACTATGGCTACACCTTC
CASSQETYDYGYTF
>NA|TRBJ2-1|NA|TRBV5-1
TGCGCCAGCAGCCCTAAACTTCTTGGGACCGCATACAATGAGCAGTTCTTC
CASSPKLLGTAYNEQFF
>NA|TRBJ1-5|NA|TRBV6-2/TRBV6-3
TGTGCCAGCACCGATCGCGTAGATAGCAATCAGCCCCAGCATTTT
CASTDRVDSNQPQHF
>NA|TRBJ2-3|NA|TRBV29-1
TGCAGCGTTACACAACCAAACACAGATACGCAGTATTTT
CSVTQPNTDTQYF
>TRBD2|TRBJ2-7|NA|TRBV6-5
TGTGCCAGCAGTTACGGGGCGGGGGGGTCCTACGAGCAGTACTTC
CASSYGAGGSYEQYF
>NA|TRBJ1-1|NA|TRBV20-1
TGCAGTGCTAGTAGGGACGTTGAAGCTTTCTTT
CSASRDVEAFF
>NA|TRBJ1-2|few|TRBV4-1
TGCGCCAGCAGCCAAGCCCCGGGGAGCGCTCCGTATGGCTACACCTTC
CASSQAPGSAPYGYTF
>NA|TRBJ1-5|few|TRBV27
TGTGCCAGCAGTTTTGCAGGTAATCAGCCCCAGCATTTT
CASSFAGNQPQHF
>NA|TRBJ2-5|many|TRBV11-2
TGTGCCAGCAGCTTAGATCAGGGTCTTGGGGAGACCCAGTACTTC
CASSLDQGLGETQYF
>NA|TRBJ2-2|NA|TRBV29-1
TGCAGCGTGTCTTCCGGGGAGCTGTTTTTT
CSVSSGELFF
>NA|TRBJ2-1|NA|TRBV12-3/TRBV12-4
TGTGCCAGCACTGAAGGCTCCTACAATGAGCAGTTCTTC
CASTEGSYNEQFF
>TRBD1|TRBJ1-1|once|TRBV4-1
TGCGCCAGCAGCCAAGTTAGGGCAGGGGGGAGCACTGAAGCTTTCTTT
CASSQVRAGGSTEAFF
>NA|TRBJ2-1|many|TRBV5-1
TGCGCCAGCAGCTTGGGAGTTGAGCAGTTCTTC
CASSLGVEQFF
>NA|TRBJ1-5|few|TRBV6-5
TGTGCCAGCAGTTGGACAGGCAATCAGCCCCAGCATTTT
CASSWTGNQPQHF
>NA|TRBJ2-7|NA|TRBV11-2
TGTGCCAGCAGCCCTCGCGCAGGAGACTACGAGCAGTACTTC
CASSPRAGDYEQYF
>NA|TRBJ2-2|NA|TRBV7-8
TGTGCCAGCAGCCCGCCATCCGGGGCTTTGACCCGGGAGCTGTTTTTT
CASSPPSGALTRELFF
>NA|TRBJ1-2|once|TRBV27
TGTGCCAGCAGTTTATCGGAAGGAAACTATGGCTACACCTTC
CASSLSEGNYGYTF